This entry lists 2 T cell receptor beta chains sequenced from one sample in a study of early T cells in non-severe SARS-CoV-2 infection. TCRdb re-called the 5' RACE reads through MiXCR, storing one row per CDR3 protein. The sample includes over 85,000 distinct CDR3 sequences, 10% to 15% of them seen just once. The sequencing here drew on whole blood, taken at baseline. Source of these receptors: an adult who was a healthcare worker with PCR-confirmed SARS-CoV-2 infection or an uninfected control (not recorded which).

This clonotype occurred a few times. The chain is built from TRBV27 and TRBJ1-3, with 8 bases identical to TRBD1. CDR3 length equals 17 residues. Germline CDR1 MNHEY, CDR2 SMNVEV (reference sequence). V lost 5 bases and J lost 2; bases outside the gene matches: 11. The CDR3 spells CASSSPRQGTPGNTIYF. The CDR3 nucleotides are TGTGCCAGCAGTAGTCCCAGACAGGGGACTCCTGGAAACACCATATATTTT.

This clonotype was detected only a few times. V and J are TRBV12-3 or TRBV12-4 and TRBJ2-5; no firm D call. This CDR3 has 13 amino acids. Between the trimmed V and J ends, which lost 7 bases and 4 bases, there was a span of 13 bases. DNA for the CDR3: TGTGCCAGCACCCCCACGGGCGGAGAGACCCAGTACTTC. This sequence encodes CASTPTGGETQYF.